This TCR beta chain originates from a study of blood T cell repertoires in COVID-19. Study at large: Acute and convalescent COVID-19 samples came from the United States, Italy and Spain. T cells, B-cell-depleted T cells, or PBMCs provided the cDNA or gDNA that served as material.

Original methodology: By means of reference gene primer amplification, nucleated cell counts were estimated. The data were produced by immunoSEQ multiplex PCR, yet TCRdb's version contains in-frame clones alone and is incomplete. The V and J calls and the clone size are those of that table, but D and trimming were determined from the DNA. The sample lists some 390,000 clones, approximately 87% occurring once. Per germline, CDR1 SGHKS and CDR2 YYEKEE (reference sequence). This CDR3 is built from 15 residues. Trimming left V 3 bases short and J 7 bases short, with 17 bases between. Seattle enrolled patients during active infection and tracked them longitudinally.

The gene calls are TRBV5-5 and TRBJ1-5, with TRBD1 as a possible D gene (6 bases). The TCR sequence derives from a woman in her fifties or sixties with COVID-19, enrolled during active disease. The sequenced sample was peripheral blood. The CDR3 DNA is TGTGCCAGCAGCTGGACACACAGGGTTGAGCAGCCCCAGCATTTT. Its protein is CASSWTHRVEQPQHF.